This TCR beta chain comes out of a study of HIV-infected patients and healthy controls. In this sample, this clonotype turned up a few times. The CDR3 is made up of 16 amino acids. Germline CDR1 DFQATT, CDR2 SNEGSKA (reference sequence). Trimming shortened V by 1 base and J by 0 bases, and 13 bases separated the two germline ends. From the 5' RACE reads, TCRdb called clonotypes with MiXCR, one entry per CDR3 protein. The table lists about 70,000 distinct CDR3 sequences, 16% of them singletons, with under 6.5% in the top ten. V gene TRBV20-1 combines with J gene TRBJ1-5, with D tentatively TRBD1 (5 bases). The receptor was isolated from a human donor in good health. The sample comprised CD4+ T cells from blood. CDR3 nucleotide sequence: TGCAGTGCTAGAGGTGTCGGGGGGTTTAGCAATCAGCCCCAGCATTTT. Protein product: CSARGVGGFSNQPQHF.